A single sample gave rise to the 28 T cell receptor beta chains below, sequenced in a study of blood T cells in healthy people across ages. A second about 6 to 12 cycle PCR used barcoded and J-beta primers. One entry per CDR3 protein results from TCRdb running MiXCR on the 5' RACE reads. Seen here are hundreds of thousands of distinct CDR3 sequences, 58% observed once, and the top ten hold around 22%. The sequencing sample was made of blood. These TCRs come from a young man in good health.

This clonotype was seen a single time. The chain links TRBV19 to TRBJ1-1, with 10 bases aligning to TRBD1. Trimming removed 6 bases from V and 4 bases from J; junction bases left unmatched: 8. CDR3 size: 15 residues. Germline assignment: CDR1 LNHDA and CDR2 SQIVND (reference sequence). CDR3 sequence (DNA): TGTGCCAGTAGGACTATGGGACAGGGGACCACTGAAGCTTTCTTT. Its translation is CASRTMGQGTTEAFF. The entire variable domain, with the rest obtained from reference TRBV19 and TRBJ1-1, is as follows: DGGITQSPKYLFRKEGQNVTLSCEQNLNHDAMYWYRQDPGQGLRLIYYSQIVNDFQKGDIAEGYSVSREKKESFPLTVTSAQKNPTAFYLCASRTMGQGTTEAFFGQGTRLTVV.

The chain carries TRBV14 and TRBJ2-1; TRBD2 aligns across 14 bases. The junction had 10 bases not matched to a gene; V was cut back by 2 bases and J by 7 bases. The CDR3 is 18 amino acids. CDR1 and CDR2 from the germline V gene are SGHDN and FVKESK. The CDR3 DNA reads TGTGCCAGCAGCCAATCTGTACCGGGGACTAGCGGGAGTAATGAGCAGTTCTTC. Amino acids: CASSQSVPGTSGSNEQFF.

The rearrangement uses TRBV6-6 and TRBJ2-7; 8 positions agree with TRBD2. Gene TRBJ2-5 matches the end of the DNA better, so the J call may be wrong. The V gene's germline CDR1 is MNHNY and CDR2 SVGAGI (reference sequence). CDR3 length equals 15 residues. The CDR3 loop is CASRSSGGVRVTQYF. CDR3 sequence (DNA): TGTGCCAGCAGGTCGAGCGGGGGAGTTCGGGTGACCCAGTACTTC.

The rearrangement joins TRBV5-1 to TRBJ2-4; a weak D match, TRBD2 (6 bases). The J call may be mistaken, given a closer DNA end match to TRBJ2-7. This CDR3 has 16 residues. CDR1 is SGHRS, CDR2 YFSETQ, per germline. The CDR3 is CASSLEGLPHSYEQYF. CDR3 DNA: TGCGCCAGCAGCTTGGAGGGACTGCCACATTCCTACGAGCAGTACTTC.

The chain has TRBV2 and TRBJ2-3, with D hard to call. Trimming shortened V by 6 bases and J by 6 bases, and 7 bases separated the two germline ends. Germline lookup yields CDR1 SNHLY and CDR2 FYNNEI. The CDR3 runs 11 residues. For the CDR3, the DNA is TGTGCCAGCAGCATGGGGGATACGCAGTATTTT. This sequence encodes CASSMGDTQYF. The full variable domain, with the rest looked up from reference TRBV2 and TRBJ2-3, is EPEVTQTPSHQVTQMGQEVILRCVPISNHLYFYWYRQILGQKVEFLVSFYNNEISEKSEIFDDQFSVERPDGSNFTLKIRSTKLEDSAMYFCASSMGDTQYFGPGTRLTVL.

This clonotype was detected a few times. The V and J genes are TRBV4-2 and TRBJ2-1; D is unclear. Germline V gives CDR1 LGHNA, CDR2 YNFKEQ. The V end was cut by 0 bases, the J end by 10 bases, with 10 bases between. The CDR3 totals 13 residues. CDR3: CASSQDLNREQFF. The DNA for the CDR3 is TGTGCCAGCAGCCAAGATCTGAACAGAGAGCAGTTCTTC.

This clonotype was observed a few times. V and J are TRBV27 and TRBJ1-2; D is perhaps TRBD1 (6 bases). The CDR3 is made up of 14 amino acids. V dropped 0 bases and J dropped 8 bases, with 13 bases sitting between them. CDR1 and CDR2 (germline): MNHEY, SMNVEV (reference sequence). CDR3 sequence (DNA): TGTGCCAGCAGTTTATCACGGGACATGGGAGGCTACACCTTC. This encodes CASSLSRDMGGYTF.

The chain joins TRBV28 to TRBJ1-4; D remains ambiguous. CDR3 length: 10 amino acids. CDR1 is MDHEN, CDR2 SYDVKM, per germline. Trimming left V 7 bases short and J 14 bases short, with 11 bases between. CDR3 sequence reads: CASTATSLFF. The CDR3 DNA sequence: TGTGCCAGCACCGCAACAAGTCTGTTTTTT.

This clonotype was observed a few times. CDR3 coding DNA: TGTGCCAGCAGCTCCGGACTAGCGGGAGCAGCAGATACGCAGTATTTT. Translation gives CASSSGLAGAADTQYF. The rearrangement joins TRBV7-2 to TRBJ2-3, with 13 positions matching TRBD2. J was trimmed by 4 bases and V by 4 bases; bases with no gene match: 5. Germline assignment: CDR1 SGHTA and CDR2 FQGNSA. This CDR3 is 16 amino acids long.

The chain employs TRBV28 and TRBJ2-1; possibly TRBD2 for D (6 bases). The V end was cut by 8 bases, the J end by 4 bases, with 15 bases between. Germline CDR1 reads MDHEN; CDR2 reads SYDVKM. This CDR3 is built from 14 residues. In nucleotides, the CDR3 is TGTGCCAGCGAACTAGCTTCGACTTACAATGAGCAGTTCTTC. Translated: CASELASTYNEQFF.

This chain connects TRBV7-7 to TRBJ2-3; perhaps TRBD2 as D (5 bases). Germline CDR1 and CDR2: SSHAT and FNYEAQ (reference sequence). Between the trimmed V and J ends, which lost 5 bases and 5 bases, there was a span of 11 bases. The CDR3 covers 13 residues. In DNA, the CDR3 is TGTGCCAGCAGCGTAGAGGCGGGAGATACGCAGTATTTT. Protein: CASSVEAGDTQYF.

This rearrangement joins TRBV5-5 to TRBJ2-5; 7 positions agree with TRBD1. Germline CDR1 SGHKS, CDR2 YYEKEE (reference sequence). CDR3 size: 14 residues. Trimming cost V 4 bases and J 5 bases; bases outside gene matches: 8. This CDR3 is CASSQTGFGETQYF. CDR3 DNA sequence: TGTGCCAGCAGCCAGACAGGGTTCGGCGAGACCCAGTACTTC. Variable domain in full (rest from reference TRBV5-5 and TRBJ2-5): DAGVTQSPTHLIKTRGQQVTLRCSPISGHKSVSWYQQVLGQGPQFIFQYYEKEERGRGNFPDRFSARQFPNYSSELNVNALLLGDSALYLCASSQTGFGETQYFGPGTRLLVL.

This clonotype was seen ten or more times. The chain couples TRBV5-1 to TRBJ2-1; D is unclear. The CDR3 runs 11 residues. Trimming removed 4 bases from V and 5 bases from J, with 4 bases in between. Per germline, CDR1 SGHRS and CDR2 YFSETQ. In DNA form, the CDR3 reads TGCGCCAGCAGCCTAAACAATGAGCAGTTCTTC. This gives the protein CASSLNNEQFF. Drawing the rest from reference TRBV5-1 and TRBJ2-1, the complete variable domain is KAGVTQTPRYLIKTRGQQVTLSCSPISGHRSVSWYQQTPGQGLQFLFEYFSETQRNKGNFPGRFSGRQFSNSRSEMNVSTLELGDSALYLCASSLNNEQFFGPGTRLTVL.

Turning to this clonotype: A read error may produce the germline difference seen at one junction end. The rearrangement joins TRBV4-1 to TRBJ2-7; D might be TRBD1 or TRBD2, each matching 5 bases. Germline V lookup: CDR1 MGHRA, CDR2 YSYEKL. The CDR3 has 17 amino acids. CDR3 loop: CASSQEEGWDVSHEQYF. The CDR3 DNA sequence: TGCGCCAGCAGCCAAGAAGAGGGTTGGGACGTCTCCCACGAGCAGTACTTC.

About this clonotype itself: At one boundary the junction diverges from the germline segment, which might be a read error. The chain couples TRBV4-2 to TRBJ2-6; the D is unclear. CDR3 length: 17 amino acids. In germline, CDR1 is LGHNA, CDR2 YNFKEQ. The CDR3 bases are TGTGCCAGCAGTCAAGATCTGTCAGTCTCTGGGGCCAACGTCCTGACTTTC. Translating it yields CASSQDLSVSGANVLTF.

This clonotype appeared a few times. This rearrangement joins TRBV29-1 to TRBJ1-2; maybe TRBD1 (6 bases). The CDR3 covers 14 residues. Germline CDR1 is SQVTM and CDR2 is ANQGSEA. V was pared by 4 bases and J by 0 bases, with 12 bases between. Here the CDR3 DNA reads TGCAGCGTTGTCACAGGGTGGACTAACTATGGCTACACCTTC. Translated: CSVVTGWTNYGYTF.

The rearrangement links TRBV7-8 to TRBJ2-7; 8 bases line up with TRBD2. V was pared by 0 bases and J by 0 bases, with 13 bases of the junction left unmatched. CDR1 and CDR2 from the germline V gene are SGHVS and FQNEAQ. The length of the CDR3 is 19 residues. The CDR3 nucleotides read TGTGCCAGCAGCTTAGCGCCAAGGTGGAATAGCGGGAACTCCTACGAGCAGTACTTC. This encodes CASSLAPRWNSGNSYEQYF.

The chain employs TRBV9 and TRBJ2-1, with D maybe TRBD1 (5 bases). The CDR3 contains 16 residues. Germline V lookup: CDR1 SGDLS, CDR2 YYNGEE. V lost 4 bases and J 9 bases, leaving 23 bases between the germline ends. The CDR3 here is CASSSIGATAASEQFF. The CDR3 nucleotides read TGTGCCAGCAGCTCGATAGGGGCGACCGCCGCGAGTGAGCAGTTCTTC.

This clonotype was detected only a few times. Here the CDR3 reads CSASSRGRLSGANVLTF. DNA of the CDR3: TGCAGTGCTAGCAGCAGGGGGCGATTATCTGGGGCCAACGTCCTGACTTTC. The V call is TRBV20-1, the J call TRBJ2-6, with TRBD1 identical over 8 bases. V shed 3 bases, J shed 1 base, and the junction held 8 bases outside the gene matches. The CDR3 loop spans 17 amino acids. Germline CDR1 reads DFQATT; CDR2 reads SNEGSKA (reference sequence).

This chain uses TRBV11-2 with TRBJ2-1; TRBD1 matches at 10 bases. The junction had 5 bases not matched to a gene; V was cut back by 5 bases and J by 7 bases. From germline, CDR1 is SGHAT and CDR2 FQNNGV. The CDR3 is 14 residues long. In nucleotides, the CDR3 is TGTGCCAGCAGCCGGGGACAGGGGAGGAATGAGCAGTTCTTC. Translated, it gives CASSRGQGRNEQFF.

The chain couples TRBV3-1 to TRBJ2-4, with unresolved D. V lost 4 bases and J 3 bases, leaving 13 bases between the germline ends. The length of the CDR3 is 15 residues. Germline V lookup: CDR1 LGHDT, CDR2 YNNKEL (reference sequence). The CDR3 is CASSPPGYGKNIQYF. In nucleotides, the CDR3 is TGTGCCAGCAGCCCCCCCGGGTACGGCAAAAACATTCAGTACTTC.

CDR3 residues: CATSRAGGMYEQFF. The CDR3 DNA reads as TGTGCCACCAGCAGAGCGGGAGGGATGTATGAGCAGTTCTTC. The V call is TRBV15, the J call TRBJ2-1, with TRBD2 matching over 8 bases. CDR1 and CDR2 (germline): LNHNV, YYDKDF (reference sequence). This CDR3 contains 14 residues. V was pared by 1 base and J by 8 bases, with 4 bases of the junction left unmatched.

Turning to this clonotype: A much larger clone sits a single nucleotide away, making a read error possible. The chain uses TRBV10-3 and TRBJ2-5; D unresolved. The V end was cut by 0 bases, the J end by 11 bases, with 10 bases between. CDR1 and CDR2 from the germline V gene are ENHRY and SYGVKD. The CDR3 runs 12 residues. CDR3 region: CAISESGNEQYF. CDR3 nucleotide sequence: TGTGCCATCAGTGAGTCGGGGAATGAGCAGTACTTC.

J is TRBJ2-1 and V is TRBV7-6; TRBD2 agrees at 9 bases. Per the germline V gene, CDR1 is SGHVS and CDR2 is FNYEAQ. The V and J ends lost 7 bases and 6 bases, in that order; junction bases with no gene match: 10. The CDR3 loop spans 15 amino acids. CDR3 DNA sequence: TGTGCCAGCACCGCGGGAGGGGGGCCCCTCAATGAGCAGTTCTTC. Translation gives CASTAGGGPLNEQFF.

This clonotype was found a few times. The chain is built from TRBV7-2 and TRBJ2-3, with 7 nucleotides matching TRBD2. V was pared by 5 bases and J by 2 bases, with 16 bases of the junction left unmatched. Germline V CDR1 and CDR2: SGHTA, FQGNSA. This CDR3 contains 18 residues. The CDR3 region is CASSPRKPGLRFTDTQYF. The CDR3, as DNA: TGTGCCAGCAGCCCAAGAAAACCGGGACTAAGATTCACAGATACGCAGTATTTT.

This clonotype was recorded many times. The chain is built from TRBV7-2 and TRBJ2-7, with 9 bases that match TRBD2. Looked up from germline, CDR1 is SGHTA and CDR2 is FQGNSA. The CDR3 is made up of 14 amino acids. V was clipped by 6 bases and J by 0 bases; unmatched bases: 3. The DNA for the CDR3 is TGTGCCAGCAGTTTACTAGCGGGCTCCTACGAGCAGTACTTC. This gives the protein CASSLLAGSYEQYF.

The chain employs TRBV5-1 and TRBJ2-5; 9 nucleotides match TRBD1. CDR3 length equals 15 residues. CDR1 is SGHRS and CDR2 is YFSETQ in the germline V gene. J was trimmed by 2 bases and V by 3 bases; bases with no gene match: 5. CDR3 in amino acids: CASSWTGERQETQYF. The CDR3 DNA follows: TGCGCCAGCAGCTGGACAGGGGAGCGGCAAGAGACCCAGTACTTC.

In its sample, this clonotype was seen a few times. The rearrangement uses TRBV6-5 and TRBJ2-5; the match to TRBD1 covers 10 bases. The J call could be wrong; TRBJ2-7 is a better fit for the DNA end. CDR3 length: 14 residues. Germline V CDR1 and CDR2: MNHEY, SVGAGI. This chain's CDR3 is CASSAGTGEGEQYF. The CDR3 DNA reads TGTGCCAGCAGTGCCGGGACAGGGGAGGGCGAGCAGTACTTC.